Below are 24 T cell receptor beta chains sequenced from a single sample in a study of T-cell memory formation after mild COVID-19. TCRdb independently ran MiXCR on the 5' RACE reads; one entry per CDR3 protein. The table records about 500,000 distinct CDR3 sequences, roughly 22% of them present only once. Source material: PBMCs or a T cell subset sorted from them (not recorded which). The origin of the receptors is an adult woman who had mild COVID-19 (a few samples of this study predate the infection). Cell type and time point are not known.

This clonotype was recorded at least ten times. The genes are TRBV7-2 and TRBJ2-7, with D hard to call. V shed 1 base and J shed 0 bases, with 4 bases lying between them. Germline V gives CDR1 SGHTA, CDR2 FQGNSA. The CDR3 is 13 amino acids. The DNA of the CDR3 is TGTGCCAGCAGCTTAGGGCGCTCCTACGAGCAGTACTTC. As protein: CASSLGRSYEQYF. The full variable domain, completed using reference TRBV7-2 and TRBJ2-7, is GAGVSQSPSNKVTEKGKDVELRCDPISGHTALYWYRQSLGQGLEFLIYFQGNSAPDKSGLPSDRFSAERTGGSVSTLTIQRTQQEDSAVYLCASSLGRSYEQYFGPGTRLTVT.

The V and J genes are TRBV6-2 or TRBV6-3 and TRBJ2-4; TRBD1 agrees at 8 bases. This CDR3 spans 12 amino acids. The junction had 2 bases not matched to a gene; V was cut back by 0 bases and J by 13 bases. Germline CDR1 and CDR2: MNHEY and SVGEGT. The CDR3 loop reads CASSYSHRGQYF. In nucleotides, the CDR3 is TGTGCCAGCAGTTACTCTCACAGGGGGCAGTACTTC.

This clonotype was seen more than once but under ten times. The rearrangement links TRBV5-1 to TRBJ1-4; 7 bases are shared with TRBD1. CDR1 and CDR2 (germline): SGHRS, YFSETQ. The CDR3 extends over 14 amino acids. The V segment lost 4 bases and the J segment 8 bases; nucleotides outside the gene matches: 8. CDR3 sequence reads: CASSHDRVKEKLFF. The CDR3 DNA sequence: TGCGCCAGCAGCCACGACAGGGTGAAGGAAAAACTGTTTTTT. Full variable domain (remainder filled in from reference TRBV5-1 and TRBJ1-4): KAGVTQTPRYLIKTRGQQVTLSCSPISGHRSVSWYQQTPGQGLQFLFEYFSETQRNKGNFPGRFSGRQFSNSRSEMNVSTLELGDSALYLCASSHDRVKEKLFFGSGTQLSVL.

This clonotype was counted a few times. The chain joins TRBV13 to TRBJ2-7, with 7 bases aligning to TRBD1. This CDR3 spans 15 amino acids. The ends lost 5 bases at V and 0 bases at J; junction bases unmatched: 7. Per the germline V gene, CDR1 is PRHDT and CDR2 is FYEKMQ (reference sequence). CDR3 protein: CASSDRDHSSYEQYF. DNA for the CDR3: TGTGCCAGCAGCGACAGGGACCACTCCTCCTACGAGCAGTACTTC.

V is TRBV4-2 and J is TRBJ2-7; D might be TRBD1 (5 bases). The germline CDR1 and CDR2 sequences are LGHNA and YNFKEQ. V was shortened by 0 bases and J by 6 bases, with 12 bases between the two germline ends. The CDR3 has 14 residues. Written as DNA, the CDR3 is TGTGCCAGCAGCCAAGATAGAACAGGTCGCGAGCAGTACTTC. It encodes CASSQDRTGREQYF.

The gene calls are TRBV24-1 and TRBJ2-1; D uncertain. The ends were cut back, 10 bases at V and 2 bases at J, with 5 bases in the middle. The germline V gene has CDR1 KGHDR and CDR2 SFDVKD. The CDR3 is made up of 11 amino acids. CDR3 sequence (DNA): TGTGCCACGGGCCCCTACAATGAGCAGTTCTTC. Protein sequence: CATGPYNEQFF.

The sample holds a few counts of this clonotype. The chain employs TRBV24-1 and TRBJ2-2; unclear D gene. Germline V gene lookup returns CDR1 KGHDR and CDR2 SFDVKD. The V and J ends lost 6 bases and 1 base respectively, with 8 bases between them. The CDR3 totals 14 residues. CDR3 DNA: TGTGCCACCAGTATTAGGGAGAACACCGGGGAGCTGTTTTTT. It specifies CATSIRENTGELFF.

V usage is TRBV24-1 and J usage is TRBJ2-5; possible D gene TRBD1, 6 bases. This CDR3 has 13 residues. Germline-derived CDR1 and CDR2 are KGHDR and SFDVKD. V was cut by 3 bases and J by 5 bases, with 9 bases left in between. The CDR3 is CATSDGGMETQYF. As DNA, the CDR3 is TGTGCCACCAGTGATGGGGGCATGGAGACCCAGTACTTC.

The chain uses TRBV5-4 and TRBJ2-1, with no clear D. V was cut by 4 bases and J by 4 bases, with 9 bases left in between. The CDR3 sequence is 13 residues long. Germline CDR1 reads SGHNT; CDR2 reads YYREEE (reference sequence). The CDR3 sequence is CASSGTVYNEQFF. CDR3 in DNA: TGTGCCAGCAGCGGAACAGTTTACAATGAGCAGTTCTTC.

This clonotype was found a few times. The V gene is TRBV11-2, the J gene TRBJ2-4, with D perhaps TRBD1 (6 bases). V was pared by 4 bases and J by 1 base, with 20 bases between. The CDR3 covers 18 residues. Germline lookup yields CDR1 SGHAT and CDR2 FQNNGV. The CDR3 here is CASSSRYAGDLAKNIQYF. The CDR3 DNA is TGTGCCAGCAGCTCCCGATACGCAGGGGACCTGGCCAAAAACATTCAGTACTTC.

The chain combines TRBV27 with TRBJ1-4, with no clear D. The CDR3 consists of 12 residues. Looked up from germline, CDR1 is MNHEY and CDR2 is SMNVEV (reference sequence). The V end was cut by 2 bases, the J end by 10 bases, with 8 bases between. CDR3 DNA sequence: TGTGCCAGCAGTTTACATAAAGGAAAACTGTTTTTT. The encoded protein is CASSLHKGKLFF.

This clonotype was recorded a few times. As DNA, the CDR3 is TGTGCCAGCACTAACTGGGGGACTGAAGCTTTCTTT. As protein: CASTNWGTEAFF. The rearrangement joins TRBV12-3 or TRBV12-4 to TRBJ1-1; D may be TRBD1 (5 bases). V was clipped by 7 bases and J by 5 bases, with 11 bases between them. The CDR3 consists of 12 residues.

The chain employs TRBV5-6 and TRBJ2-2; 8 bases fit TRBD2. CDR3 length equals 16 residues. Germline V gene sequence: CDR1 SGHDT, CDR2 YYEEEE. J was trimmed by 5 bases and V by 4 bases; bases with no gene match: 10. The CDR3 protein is CASSLRTSITTGELFF. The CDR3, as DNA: TGTGCCAGCAGCCTAAGGACTAGCATAACTACCGGGGAGCTGTTTTTT.

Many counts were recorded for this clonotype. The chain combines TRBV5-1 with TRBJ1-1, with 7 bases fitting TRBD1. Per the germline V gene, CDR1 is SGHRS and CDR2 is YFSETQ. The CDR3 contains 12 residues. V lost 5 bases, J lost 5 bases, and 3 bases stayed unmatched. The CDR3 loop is CASRRGQTEAFF. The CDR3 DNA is TGCGCCAGCAGGAGGGGGCAAACTGAAGCTTTCTTT.

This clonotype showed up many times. This CDR3 is CASSLIAHSNIYNEQFF. The DNA of the CDR3 is TGTGCCAGCAGCTTAATCGCTCACTCGAACATCTACAATGAGCAGTTCTTC. This rearrangement joins TRBV7-6 to TRBJ2-1; D call uncertain. Germline V gene lookup returns CDR1 SGHVS and CDR2 FNYEAQ. CDR3 size: 17 residues. The V and J ends lost 2 bases and 3 bases respectively, with 17 bases between them.

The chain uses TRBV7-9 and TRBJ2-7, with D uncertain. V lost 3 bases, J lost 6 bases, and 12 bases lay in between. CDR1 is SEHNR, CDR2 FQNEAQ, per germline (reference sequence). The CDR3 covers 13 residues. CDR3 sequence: CASSLSARSEQYF. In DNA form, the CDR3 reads TGTGCCAGCAGCTTGTCTGCTAGGAGCGAGCAGTACTTC.

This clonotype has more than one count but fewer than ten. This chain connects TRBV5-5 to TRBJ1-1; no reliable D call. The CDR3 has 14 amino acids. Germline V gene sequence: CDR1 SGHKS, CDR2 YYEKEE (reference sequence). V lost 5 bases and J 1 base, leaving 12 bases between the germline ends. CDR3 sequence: CASSYYATNTEAFF. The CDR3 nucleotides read TGTGCCAGCAGTTATTATGCCACGAACACTGAAGCTTTCTTT.

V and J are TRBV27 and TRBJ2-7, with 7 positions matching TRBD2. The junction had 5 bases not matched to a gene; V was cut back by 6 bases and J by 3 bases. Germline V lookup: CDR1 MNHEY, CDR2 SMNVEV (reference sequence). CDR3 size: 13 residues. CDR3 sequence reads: CASSIGLGYEQYF. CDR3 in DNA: TGTGCCAGCAGCATTGGACTAGGCTACGAGCAGTACTTC.

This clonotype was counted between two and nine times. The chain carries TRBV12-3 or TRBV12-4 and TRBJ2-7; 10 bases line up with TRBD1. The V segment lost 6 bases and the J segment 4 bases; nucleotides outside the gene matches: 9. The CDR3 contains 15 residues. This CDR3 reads CASSSRTGGYYEQYF. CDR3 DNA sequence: TGTGCCAGCAGCTCTAGGACAGGGGGTTATTACGAGCAGTACTTC.

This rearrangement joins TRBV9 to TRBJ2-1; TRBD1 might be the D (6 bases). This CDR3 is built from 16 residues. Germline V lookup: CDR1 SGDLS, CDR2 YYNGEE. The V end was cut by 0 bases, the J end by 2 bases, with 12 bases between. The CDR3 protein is CASSVGSRGPYNEQFF. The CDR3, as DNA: TGTGCCAGCAGCGTAGGTAGCAGGGGTCCCTACAATGAGCAGTTCTTC.

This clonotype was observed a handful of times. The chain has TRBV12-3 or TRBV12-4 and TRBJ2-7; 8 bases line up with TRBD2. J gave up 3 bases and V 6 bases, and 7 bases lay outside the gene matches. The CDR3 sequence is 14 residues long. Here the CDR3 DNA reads TGTGCCAGCAGGATTAGCGGGGCCTTCTACGAGCAGTACTTC. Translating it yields CASRISGAFYEQYF.

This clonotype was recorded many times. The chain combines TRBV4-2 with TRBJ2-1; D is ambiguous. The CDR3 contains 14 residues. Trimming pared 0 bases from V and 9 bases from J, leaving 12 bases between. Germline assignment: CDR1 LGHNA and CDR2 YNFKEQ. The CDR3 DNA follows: TGTGCCAGCAGCCAAGACGGTGGTGGGATTGAGCAGTTCTTC. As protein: CASSQDGGGIEQFF.

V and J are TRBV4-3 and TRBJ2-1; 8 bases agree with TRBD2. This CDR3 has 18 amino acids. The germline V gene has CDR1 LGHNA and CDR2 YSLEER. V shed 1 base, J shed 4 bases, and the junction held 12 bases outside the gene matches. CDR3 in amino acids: CASSQVAPRASGYNEQFF. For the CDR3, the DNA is TGCGCCAGCAGCCAAGTCGCCCCTAGGGCTAGCGGGTACAATGAGCAGTTCTTC.

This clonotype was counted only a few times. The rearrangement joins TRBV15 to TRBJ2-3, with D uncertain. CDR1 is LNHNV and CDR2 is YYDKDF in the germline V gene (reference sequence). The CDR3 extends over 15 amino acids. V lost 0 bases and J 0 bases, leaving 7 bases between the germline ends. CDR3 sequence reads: CATSRDRYSTDTQYF. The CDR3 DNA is TGTGCCACCAGCAGAGATCGGTACAGCACAGATACGCAGTATTTT.